Presented here are 20 T cell receptor beta chains from one specimen sequenced in a study of OX40 agonist ivuxolimab in advanced cancers. Some clones are missing from TCRdb's copy, which holds only in-frame ones; the method was immunoSEQ multiplex PCR. The table shows about 46,000 clones, with around nine tenths occurring only once. Sequencing used CD4+ or CD8+ T cells sorted from blood, obtained in a trial of the OX40 agonist ivuxolimab. The origin of the receptors is an adult with an advanced solid tumor such as melanoma, head and neck, liver or kidney cancer.

The chain has TRBV7-9 and TRBJ1-2, with 7 bases aligning to TRBD1. The V gene end was trimmed by 1 base and the J gene end by 8 bases; junction bases not matched to a gene: 7. The CDR3 runs 14 residues. Germline CDR1 reads SEHNR; CDR2 reads FQNEAQ (reference sequence). The chain's CDR3 is CASSLGGGRDGYTF. In DNA form, the CDR3 reads TGTGCCAGCAGCTTAGGAGGGGGCCGCGACGGCTACACCTTC.

The rearrangement links TRBV10-3 to TRBJ2-1; the match to TRBD1 covers 7 bases. In germline, CDR1 is ENHRY, CDR2 SYGVKD. The CDR3 sequence is 16 residues long. The junction had 6 bases not matched to a gene; V was cut back by 1 base and J by 3 bases. The CDR3 region has the DNA TGTGCCATCAGTGAGTATGACAGGGTGGGCTACAATGAGCAGTTCTTC. This codes for CAISEYDRVGYNEQFF.

This clone was detected only once. The rearrangement joins TRBV15 to TRBJ2-7, with 8 bases aligning to TRBD2. The V gene end was trimmed by 4 bases and the J gene end by 5 bases; junction bases not matched to a gene: 10. This CDR3 comprises 15 residues. CDR1 and CDR2 from the germline V gene are LNHNV and YYDKDF (reference sequence). The CDR3: CATSMERGYFHEQYV. The CDR3 DNA is TGTGCCACCAGCATGGAGCGGGGGTACTTCCACGAGCAGTACGTC.

Within the sample, this clone is medium-sized. The chain uses TRBV10-1 and TRBJ2-2; D gene uncertain. Trimming stripped 0 bases from V and 1 base from J, with 9 bases between. Germline V gene sequence: CDR1 WNHNN, CDR2 SYGVQD (reference sequence). The length of the CDR3 is 16 residues. CDR3 in amino acids: CASSESTDGNTGELFF. In nucleotides, the CDR3 is TGCGCCAGCAGTGAGTCGACGGACGGGAACACCGGGGAGCTGTTTTTT.

V is TRBV9 and J is TRBJ2-5, with 11 bases matching TRBD2. V trimming: 2 bases; J trimming: 1 base; junction bases outside the gene matches: 7. This CDR3 contains 17 residues. CDR1 and CDR2 from the germline V gene are SGDLS and YYNGEE. The CDR3 DNA reads TGTGCCAGCAGCGTCCTCGGACTAGCGGGCCCCCAAGAGACCCAGTACTTC. It translates to CASSVLGLAGPQETQYF.

The V call is TRBV9, the J call TRBJ2-2, with 9 bases identical to TRBD1. CDR1 is SGDLS, CDR2 YYNGEE, per germline. V shed 6 bases and J 4 bases; nucleotides not matched to a gene: 4. The CDR3 runs to 14 residues. The CDR3 DNA is TGTGCCAGCAAAGGACAGGGGTTCACCGGGGAGCTGTTTTTT. Amino acids: CASKGQGFTGELFF.

V and J are TRBV7-8 and TRBJ2-1; D gene unclear. V shed 1 base and J shed 8 bases, with 9 bases lying between them. CDR1 SGHVS and CDR2 FQNEAQ come from the germline V gene. The CDR3 loop spans 13 amino acids. DNA of the CDR3: TGTGCCAGCAGCTTAGGTCAGGCCTATGAGCAGTTCTTC. It translates to CASSLGQAYEQFF.

The chain links TRBV4-1 to TRBJ1-5, with D possibly matching TRBD1 (5 bases). Between the trimmed V and J ends, which lost 4 bases and 2 bases, there was a span of 15 bases. Per germline, CDR1 MGHRA and CDR2 YSYEKL. This CDR3 comprises 16 residues. In nucleotides, the CDR3 is TGCGCCAGCAGCCTCGGGACCATGGGGGGCAATCAGCCCCAGCATTTT. The encoded protein is CASSLGTMGGNQPQHF.

This chain uses TRBV11-2 with TRBJ2-1, with 14 bases fitting TRBD2. Germline V lookup: CDR1 SGHAT, CDR2 FQNNGV. V was pared by 5 bases and J by 4 bases, with 7 bases of the junction left unmatched. The CDR3 sequence is 17 residues long. The CDR3 region is CASSVRLAGGEYNEQFF. The CDR3 DNA is TGTGCCAGCAGCGTAAGACTAGCGGGAGGGGAATACAATGAGCAGTTCTTC.

V gene TRBV5-1 combines with J gene TRBJ2-7; tentative D call: TRBD1 (6 bases). CDR1 and CDR2 (germline): SGHRS, YFSETQ. V was clipped by 2 bases and J by 4 bases, with 10 bases between them. The CDR3 is 13 amino acids. In DNA form, the CDR3 reads TGCGCCAGCAGCTTACAGGGACCTTACGAGCAGTACTTC. It codes for CASSLQGPYEQYF.

The chain uses TRBV28 and TRBJ1-2; no clear D. This CDR3 comprises 11 residues. Trimming took off 3 bases at V and 4 bases at J, with 3 bases between the two ends. Germline V gives CDR1 MDHEN, CDR2 SYDVKM. The CDR3 DNA reads TGTGCCAGCAGTTTTTTCTATGGCTACACCTTC. Translating gives CASSFFYGYTF.

This clone was observed a single time. J is TRBJ2-7 and V is TRBV28; TRBD1 matches 9 bases. The V gene end was trimmed by 6 bases and the J gene end by 6 bases; junction bases not matched to a gene: 3. Germline lookup yields CDR1 MDHEN and CDR2 SYDVKM. This CDR3 comprises 12 residues. For the CDR3, the DNA is TGTGCCAGCAGCACGACAGGGGGCGAGCAGTACTTC. Translated, it gives CASSTTGGEQYF.

V is TRBV5-8 and J is TRBJ1-2; D unclear. This CDR3 has 15 residues. V shed 6 bases and J shed 2 bases, with 17 bases lying between them. The germline CDR1 and CDR2 sequences are SGHTS and YDEGEE. CDR3 loop: CASTAPTDRNYGYTF. The CDR3 nucleotides are TGTGCCAGCACGGCTCCCACCGACCGGAACTATGGCTACACCTTC.

This clone was picked up a small number of times. V usage is TRBV25-1 and J usage is TRBJ2-1, with 7 bases aligning to TRBD1. The germline gives CDR1 MGHDK, CDR2 SYGVNS. J lost 0 bases, V lost 3 bases, and 5 bases had no gene match. The CDR3 is 16 amino acids. Written as DNA, the CDR3 is TGTGCCAGCAGTGAGATCGGACAGGACTCCTACAATGAGCAGTTCTTC. Protein: CASSEIGQDSYNEQFF.

CDR3 region: CASSLGRDPYEQYF. In DNA, the CDR3 is TGTGCCAGCAGCCTAGGCAGGGACCCCTACGAGCAGTACTTC. The chain employs TRBV7-9 and TRBJ2-7; possibly TRBD1 or TRBD2 for D (5 bases each). This CDR3 spans 14 amino acids. Per germline, CDR1 SEHNR and CDR2 FQNEAQ (reference sequence). V was shortened by 5 bases and J by 2 bases, with 13 bases between the two germline ends.

The rearrangement joins TRBV7-8 to TRBJ1-6, with 9 bases lining up with TRBD1. V dropped 1 base and J dropped 6; count of bases not matched to a gene: 4. The CDR3 length is 16 residues. Germline values: CDR1 SGHVS, CDR2 FQNEAQ. The CDR3 coding sequence is TGTGCCAGCAGCTTAGAAGGGACAGGGATTAATTCACCCCTCCACTTT. The encoded protein is CASSLEGTGINSPLHF.

This chain joins TRBV28 and TRBJ2-7, with D perhaps matching TRBD2 (5 bases). From germline, CDR1 is MDHEN and CDR2 SYDVKM. The CDR3 runs to 14 residues. Deletions cut 2 bases from V and 0 bases from J, with 8 bases between. CDR3 in amino acids: CASSLVAFSYEQYF. CDR3 nucleotide sequence: TGTGCCAGCAGTTTAGTAGCGTTCTCCTACGAGCAGTACTTC.

This clone has a handful of counts. The V and J genes are TRBV2 and TRBJ2-7; D is unclear. The germline CDR1 and CDR2 sequences are SNHLY and FYNNEI. Trimming left V 4 bases short and J 1 base short, with 2 bases between. The CDR3 contains 11 residues. The DNA of the CDR3 is TGTGCCAGCAGTGCTTCCTACGAGCAGTACGTC. Encoded protein: CASSASYEQYV.

This clone was detected once. The V gene is TRBV29-1, the J gene TRBJ2-1, with D tentatively TRBD2 (6 bases). This CDR3 is built from 13 residues. V was clipped by 5 bases and J by 6 bases, with 14 bases between them. Looked up from germline, CDR1 is SQVTM and CDR2 is ANQGSEA. CDR3 sequence: CSVNSQAGNEQFF. CDR3 bases: TGCAGCGTTAACTCCCAAGCGGGCAATGAGCAGTTCTTC.

V usage is TRBV6-1 and J usage is TRBJ2-7; TRBD1 matches 7 bases. Germline CDR1 MNHNS, CDR2 SASEGT. This CDR3 comprises 16 residues. V lost 1 base and J lost 0; bases outside the gene matches: 6. The CDR3 DNA is TGTGCCAGCAGTGAAGAAGGGACAGAAGGCTCCTACGAGCAGTACTTC. This sequence encodes CASSEEGTEGSYEQYF.